These 18 T cell receptor beta chains originate from one sample sequenced in a study of blood T cell repertoires in COVID-19. Here immunoSEQ multiplex PCR was the method, and the copy in TCRdb shows in-frame clones only, minus some. The sample consists of 110,000 to 150,000 clones, about 70% of them appearing once. The material sequenced was peripheral blood. These receptors came from a man aged 80 or over with acute or convalescent COVID-19.

This clone was detected only a few times. The rearrangement uses TRBV7-2 and TRBJ2-3; TRBD2 matches at 10 bases. Germline CDR1 and CDR2: SGHTA and FQGNSA. With V trimmed by 2 bases and J by 1 base, 12 bases remained unmatched. This CDR3 contains 19 residues. The CDR3 here is CASSLFSKRGGAGTDTQYF. In DNA, the CDR3 is TGTGCCAGCAGCTTATTTAGTAAGCGGGGGGGCGCTGGCACAGATACGCAGTATTTT. Full variable domain (missing parts from reference TRBV7-2 and TRBJ2-3): GAGVSQSPSNKVTEKGKDVELRCDPISGHTALYWYRQSLGQGLEFLIYFQGNSAPDKSGLPSDRFSAERTGGSVSTLTIQRTQQEDSAVYLCASSLFSKRGGAGTDTQYFGPGTRLTVL.

This clone was seen only once. The V and J genes are TRBV18 and TRBJ2-1; 8 bases fit TRBD1. The V and J ends lost 3 bases and 7 bases, in that order; junction bases with no gene match: 14. CDR3 size: 17 residues. The germline gives CDR1 KGHSH, CDR2 LQKENI. The CDR3: CASSPVWGQGARNEQFF. As DNA, the CDR3 is TGTGCCAGCTCACCGGTCTGGGGCCAGGGGGCAAGAAATGAGCAGTTCTTC.

This chain links TRBV14 with TRBJ2-7; no clear D gene. Trimming removed 0 bases from V and 3 bases from J, with 18 bases in between. There are 17 residues in the CDR3. Germline V gene lookup returns CDR1 SGHDN and CDR2 FVKESK. CDR3 sequence: CASSQDLSPGYSYEQYF. As DNA, the CDR3 is TGTGCCAGCAGCCAAGATCTGTCACCCGGTTATAGCTACGAGCAGTACTTC.

The chain employs TRBV7-3 and TRBJ2-5; D is undetermined. CDR1 is SGHTA and CDR2 is FQGTGA in the germline V gene. The V end lost 2 bases, the J end lost 3 bases, and 7 bases lay between the germline ends. The CDR3 runs to 13 residues. DNA of the CDR3: TGTGCCAGCAGCTTAGAGCCTAAAGAGACCCAGTACTTC. Translating gives CASSLEPKETQYF.

The rearrangement joins TRBV7-9 to TRBJ2-7, with TRBD1 matching 7 bases. Germline lookup yields CDR1 SEHNR and CDR2 FQNEAQ (reference sequence). J was trimmed by 0 bases and V by 5 bases; bases with no gene match: 4. The CDR3 sequence is 14 residues long. For the CDR3, the DNA is TGTGCCAGCAGCCTGGGACAGAACTCCTACGAGCAGTACTTC. This gives the protein CASSLGQNSYEQYF.

The CDR3 here is CASSLGTGVGEKLFF. The CDR3 bases are TGTGCCAGCAGCTTAGGGACAGGGGTGGGTGAAAAACTGTTTTTT. The chain is built from TRBV11-2 and TRBJ1-4, with 9 bases that match TRBD1. This CDR3 region has 15 residues. CDR1 and CDR2 (germline): SGHAT, FQNNGV. V gave up 1 base and J gave up 7 bases; unmatched junction bases: 4. Drawing the rest from reference TRBV11-2 and TRBJ1-4, the complete variable domain is EAGVAQSPRYKIIEKRQSVAFWCNPISGHATLYWYQQILGQGPKLLIQFQNNGVVDDSQLPKDRFSAERLKGVDSTLKIQPAKLEDSAVYLCASSLGTGVGEKLFFGSGTQLSVL.

This chain links TRBV6-5 with TRBJ1-1, with D possibly being TRBD1 (6 bases). Germline CDR1 reads MNHEY; CDR2 reads SVGAGI. This CDR3 region has 14 residues. V lost 6 bases and J 0 bases, leaving 11 bases between the germline ends. CDR3 in amino acids: CASRLGQLNTEAFF. In nucleotides, the CDR3 is TGTGCCAGCAGACTAGGACAGCTGAACACTGAAGCTTTCTTT.

This chain connects TRBV5-4 to TRBJ2-2; 7 bases are a match to TRBD1. The CDR3 covers 13 residues. Losses at the gene ends were 3 bases for V and 6 bases for J; bases not matched to a gene: 2. CDR1 and CDR2 (germline): SGHNT, YYREEE (reference sequence). The CDR3 DNA reads as TGTGCCAGCAGCTATGACAGGGCCGGGGAGCTGTTTTTT. As protein: CASSYDRAGELFF.

V is TRBV5-6 and J is TRBJ2-7, with TRBD1 as a possible D gene (6 bases). The V end lost 4 bases, the J end lost 4 bases, and 21 bases lay between the germline ends. Germline V gene sequence: CDR1 SGHDT, CDR2 YYEEEE. The CDR3 sequence is 16 residues long. The CDR3 spells CASSGLRMTGSYEQYF. The CDR3 DNA reads TGTGCCAGCAGCGGCCTACGTATGACAGGATCGTACGAGCAGTACTTC.

The CDR3 reads CASSLHTSGAYNEQFF. DNA for the CDR3: TGTGCCAGCAGCCTCCACACGTCCGGGGCCTACAATGAGCAGTTCTTC. The chain is built from TRBV11-3 and TRBJ2-1, with a tentative D call TRBD2 (5 bases). The CDR3 loop spans 16 amino acids. Germline CDR1 and CDR2: SGHNT and YENEEA. The V end was cut by 5 bases, the J end by 2 bases, with 16 bases between.

The rearrangement uses TRBV7-2 and TRBJ1-1; 7 nucleotides agree with TRBD1. The CDR3 runs 14 residues. The ends lost 3 bases at V and 4 bases at J; junction bases unmatched: 5. Looked up from germline, CDR1 is SGHTA and CDR2 is FQGNSA. The CDR3 region is CASSLSTGATEAFF. In DNA form, the CDR3 reads TGTGCCAGCAGCTTGTCTACAGGGGCCACTGAAGCTTTCTTT. The full variable domain, its missing parts supplied by reference TRBV7-2 and TRBJ1-1, is GAGVSQSPSNKVTEKGKDVELRCDPISGHTALYWYRQSLGQGLEFLIYFQGNSAPDKSGLPSDRFSAERTGGSVSTLTIQRTQQEDSAVYLCASSLSTGATEAFFGQGTRLTVV.

This chain uses TRBV7-3 with TRBJ1-2, with no clear D. The CDR3 has 16 amino acids. Germline loops: CDR1 SGHTA, CDR2 FQGTGA. V lost 0 bases and J lost 4, with 15 bases in between. Here the CDR3 reads CASSLTGGLGIYGYTF. The CDR3 coding sequence is TGTGCCAGCAGCTTAACGGGAGGTCTCGGGATCTATGGCTACACCTTC.

Remarks on this clone: Other DNA sequences in this specimen translate into the identical CDR3. The genes are TRBV20-1 and TRBJ1-1; perhaps TRBD1 as D (6 bases). The germline CDR1 and CDR2 sequences are DFQATT and SNEGSKA (reference sequence). CDR3 length: 10 amino acids. Trimming cost V 6 bases and J 8 bases, with 10 bases left between them. The CDR3 loop reads CSAERGEAFF. In DNA form, the CDR3 reads TGCAGTGCCGAAAGGGGGGAAGCTTTCTTT.

The J gene is TRBJ1-1, the V gene TRBV30; D perhaps matches TRBD1 (6 bases). The CDR3 contains 13 residues. The V end was cut by 2 bases, the J end by 3 bases, with 10 bases between. Germline CDR1 reads GTSNPN; CDR2 reads SVGIG (reference sequence). The CDR3 protein is CAWSLGAYTEAFF. In DNA, the CDR3 is TGTGCCTGGAGTTTGGGGGCCTACACTGAAGCTTTCTTT.

The chain carries TRBV29-1 and TRBJ2-1; possible D gene TRBD2, 7 bases. The germline CDR1 and CDR2 sequences are SQVTM and ANQGSEA. The ends were cut back, 7 bases at V and 4 bases at J, with 17 bases in the middle. The CDR3 is 14 residues long. The CDR3: CSAPVGGAYNEQFF. The DNA for the CDR3 is TGCAGCGCCCCGGTTGGGGGGGCTTACAATGAGCAGTTCTTC.

This clone was counted only a few times. The V and J genes are TRBV5-1 and TRBJ1-6, with TRBD1 as a possible D gene (6 bases). Germline lookup yields CDR1 SGHRS and CDR2 YFSETQ. Trimming took off 0 bases at V and 10 bases at J, with 14 bases between the two ends. CDR3 size: 15 residues. The CDR3 DNA is TGCGCCAGCAGCTTGGAGCAGGGGCGAAACTCACCCCTCCACTTT. Its protein is CASSLEQGRNSPLHF.

V and J are TRBV7-3 and TRBJ1-1; D possibly corresponds to TRBD1 (5 bases). CDR1 is SGHTA and CDR2 is FQGTGA in the germline V gene. This CDR3 spans 13 amino acids. Trimming took off 8 bases at V and 4 bases at J, with 14 bases between the two ends. CDR3 bases: TGTGCCAGCGCTCTGGGGCAGGTCACTGAAGCTTTCTTT. This codes for CASALGQVTEAFF.

This chain links TRBV6-1 with TRBJ2-7; no clear D. CDR1 and CDR2 from the germline V gene are MNHNS and SASEGT. V lost 3 bases, J lost 9 bases, and 9 bases lay in between. This CDR3 is 11 amino acids long. The CDR3 DNA reads as TGTGCCAGCAGTGACCAGGTGGCGCAGTACTTC. This encodes CASSDQVAQYF.